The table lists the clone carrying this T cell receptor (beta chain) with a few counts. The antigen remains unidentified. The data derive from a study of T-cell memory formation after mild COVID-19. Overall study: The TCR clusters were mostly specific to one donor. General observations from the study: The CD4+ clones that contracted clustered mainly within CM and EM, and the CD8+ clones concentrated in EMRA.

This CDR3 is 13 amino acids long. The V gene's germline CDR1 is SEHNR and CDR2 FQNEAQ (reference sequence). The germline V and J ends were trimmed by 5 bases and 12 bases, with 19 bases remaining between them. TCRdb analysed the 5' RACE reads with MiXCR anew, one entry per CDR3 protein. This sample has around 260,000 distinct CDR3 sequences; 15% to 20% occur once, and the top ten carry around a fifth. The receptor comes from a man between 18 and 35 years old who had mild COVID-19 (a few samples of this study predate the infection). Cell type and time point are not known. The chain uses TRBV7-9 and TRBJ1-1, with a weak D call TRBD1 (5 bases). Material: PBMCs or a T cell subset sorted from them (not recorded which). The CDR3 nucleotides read TGTGCCAGCAGCGCGCGGACCGGGACCGAAACTTTCTTT. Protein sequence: CASSARTGTETFF. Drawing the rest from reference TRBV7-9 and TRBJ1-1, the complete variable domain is DTGVSQNPRHKITKRGQNVTFRCDPISEHNRLYWYRQTLGQGPEFLTYFQNEAQLEKSRLLSDRFSAERPKGSFSTLEIQRTEQGDSAMYLCASSARTGTETFFGQGTRLTVV.